The entry below gives a single T cell receptor (beta chain) sequence along with its context. Germline CDR1 and CDR2: ENHRY and SYGVKD. The CDR3 is 14 residues long. Deletions cut 7 bases from V and 2 bases from J, with 14 bases between. This record comes from a study of cytomegalovirus exposure and HLA in healthy donors. This table comes from immunoSEQ multiplex PCR, and its TCRdb copy is limited to in-frame clones, with some not included. The data show approximately 210,000 clones, with about 82% seen just once and around 1.6% held by the top ten. The chain links TRBV10-3 to TRBJ1-2, with D possibly matching TRBD1 (5 bases). The sequence derives from a young woman in good health and CMV-seronegative. Sequencing was done on a sample of PBMCs. CDR3 amino acids: CAIKEGISNYGYTF. CDR3 nucleotides: TGTGCCATCAAGGAGGGGATTTCCAACTATGGCTACACCTTC.